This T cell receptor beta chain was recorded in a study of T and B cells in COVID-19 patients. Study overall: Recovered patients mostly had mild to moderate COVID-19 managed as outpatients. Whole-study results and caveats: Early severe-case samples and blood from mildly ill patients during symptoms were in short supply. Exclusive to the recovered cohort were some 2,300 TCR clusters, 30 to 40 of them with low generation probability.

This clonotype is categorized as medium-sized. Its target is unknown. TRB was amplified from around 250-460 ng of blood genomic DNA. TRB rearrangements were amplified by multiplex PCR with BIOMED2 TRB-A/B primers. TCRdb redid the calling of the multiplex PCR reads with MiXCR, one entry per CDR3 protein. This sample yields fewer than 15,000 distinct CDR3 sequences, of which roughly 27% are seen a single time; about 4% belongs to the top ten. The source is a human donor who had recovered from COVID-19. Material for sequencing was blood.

CDR3 DNA sequence: TGTGCCTGGAGTACGAGGACTAGCGGGAGTTCCGTTCACGAGCAGTACTTC. Its translation is CAWSTRTSGSSVHEQYF. The chain carries TRBV30 and TRBJ2-7; 13 positions agree with TRBD2. This CDR3 spans 17 amino acids. CDR1 GTSNPN and CDR2 SVGIG come from the germline V gene (reference sequence). The ends lost 2 bases at V and 5 bases at J; junction bases unmatched: 12.